One sample yielded the 25 T cell receptor beta chains listed below, sequenced in a study of control samples from healthy donors and cancer patients. The protocol was immunoSEQ multiplex PCR, while the TCRdb copy is restricted to in-frame clones and leaves out a portion. The table records roughly 450,000 clones, around nine tenths of them present only once. Sequences were obtained from PBMCs. The receptors originated from a middle-aged man with head and neck cancer.

The CDR3 spells CASSSGQARQETQYF. The DNA for the CDR3 is TGTGCCAGCAGCTCGGGACAGGCTAGGCAAGAGACCCAGTACTTC. J is TRBJ2-5 and V is TRBV11-3, with TRBD1 matching over 8 bases. V was clipped by 4 bases and J by 2 bases; unmatched bases: 6. CDR1 SGHNT and CDR2 YENEEA come from the germline V gene. The CDR3 runs 15 residues.

The rearrangement uses TRBV5-1 and TRBJ2-1; the D is unclear. Per germline, CDR1 SGHRS and CDR2 YFSETQ. Trimming cost V 1 base and J 4 bases, with 9 bases left between them. This CDR3 has 14 residues. CDR3 sequence reads: CASSLIQIYNEQFF. CDR3 DNA: TGCGCCAGCAGCTTGATACAGATTTACAATGAGCAGTTCTTC. Supplemented by reference TRBV5-1 and TRBJ2-1, the full variable domain reads KAGVTQTPRYLIKTRGQQVTLSCSPISGHRSVSWYQQTPGQGLQFLFEYFSETQRNKGNFPGRFSGRQFSNSRSEMNVSTLELGDSALYLCASSLIQIYNEQFFGPGTRLTVL.

As for this clone: The junction shows a germline mismatch at one end, possibly a read error. This chain joins TRBV7-9 and TRBJ1-1; D not resolved. This CDR3 has 14 residues. From germline, CDR1 is SEHNR and CDR2 FQNEAQ (reference sequence). The CDR3 loop is CVSSLGWQSTEAFF. The CDR3, as DNA: TGTGTCAGCAGCTTAGGTTGGCAGTCCACTGAAGCTTTCTTT.

The chain employs TRBV3-1 (or the pseudogene TRBV3-2) and TRBJ1-3; 7 bases are a match to TRBD1. Germline V gene data show CDR1 as LGHDT and CDR2 as YNNKEL (reference sequence). The CDR3 extends over 14 amino acids. Germline trimming cut 6 bases from V and 3 bases from J; bases unmatched to any gene: 5. CDR3 amino acids: CASSQDRFGNTIYF. The CDR3 DNA follows: TGTGCCAGCAGTCAGGACAGGTTTGGAAACACCATATATTTT.

The genes are TRBV2 and TRBJ2-7, with 10 bases that match TRBD2. V lost 7 bases and J lost 2; bases outside the gene matches: 8. This CDR3 is built from 15 residues. Germline CDR1 and CDR2: SNHLY and FYNNEI. The CDR3 region has the DNA TGTGCCAGCACCTCAGGGACTAGCGCGGCCTACGAGCAGTACTTC. Translation: CASTSGTSAAYEQYF.

This chain joins TRBV30 and TRBJ2-7; 7 bases match TRBD2. The CDR3 runs 15 residues. The J segment lost 5 bases and the V segment lost 3 bases, leaving 13 bases of the junction unmatched. Germline V gene data show CDR1 as GTSNPN and CDR2 as SVGIG (reference sequence). The CDR3 nucleotides read TGTGCCTGGAGACGGGCTGGACTAGGGATACACGAGCAGTACTTC. Amino acid sequence: CAWRRAGLGIHEQYF.

The V call is TRBV25-1, the J call TRBJ2-5, with D perhaps TRBD2 (7 bases). Germline V gene lookup returns CDR1 MGHDK and CDR2 SYGVNS. This CDR3 spans 13 amino acids. V gave up 3 bases and J gave up 5 bases, with 10 bases separating them. The CDR3 DNA sequence: TGTGCCAGCAGTGAGGGGGGGCGGGAGACCCAGTACTTC. Translation: CASSEGGRETQYF.

The chain carries TRBV19 and TRBJ2-7; D perhaps matches TRBD1 (7 bases). V gave up 3 bases and J gave up 5 bases, with 11 bases separating them. Germline assignment: CDR1 LNHDA and CDR2 SQIVND (reference sequence). CDR3 size: 13 residues. This CDR3 is CASSMSRGDEQYF. CDR3 bases: TGTGCCAGTAGTATGTCCAGGGGGGACGAGCAGTACTTC.

This chain uses TRBV2 with TRBJ2-1; TRBD2 matches 8 bases. Germline CDR1 and CDR2: SNHLY and FYNNEI. The CDR3 runs 14 residues. The V gene end was trimmed by 8 bases and the J gene end by 4 bases; junction bases not matched to a gene: 7. This CDR3 is CASLLAEKYNEQFF. The CDR3 coding sequence is TGTGCCAGCCTACTAGCGGAAAAATACAATGAGCAGTTCTTC. Looking up the rest from reference TRBV2 and TRBJ2-1 gives the full variable domain: EPEVTQTPSHQVTQMGQEVILRCVPISNHLYFYWYRQILGQKVEFLVSFYNNEISEKSEIFDDQFSVERPDGSNFTLKIRSTKLEDSAMYFCASLLAEKYNEQFFGPGTRLTVL.

The chain uses TRBV28 and TRBJ2-7, with a weak D call TRBD1 (6 bases). There are 14 residues in the CDR3. Looked up from germline, CDR1 is MDHEN and CDR2 is SYDVKM. Trimming removed 6 bases at V and 0 bases at J, with 12 bases between. The CDR3, as DNA: TGTGCCAGCAGCAGCACAGGGCTCTCCTACGAGCAGTACTTC. This translates into CASSSTGLSYEQYF.

The chain carries TRBV3-1 (or the pseudogene TRBV3-2) and TRBJ1-5; D uncertain. The CDR3 contains 14 residues. Per germline, CDR1 LGHDT and CDR2 YNNKEL (reference sequence). The V end was cut by 3 bases, the J end by 4 bases, with 10 bases between. The CDR3 region has the DNA TGTGCCAGCAGCCAGACGGGGTCTAATCAGCCCCAGCATTTT. Amino acids: CASSQTGSNQPQHF.

This chain connects TRBV12-3 or TRBV12-4 to TRBJ2-4; D possibly corresponds to TRBD1 (5 bases). This CDR3 spans 13 amino acids. Trimming pared 6 bases from V and 5 bases from J, leaving 11 bases between. CDR3 DNA sequence: TGTGCCAGCAGCCCGACAGATGAAAACATTCAGTACTTC. Amino acids: CASSPTDENIQYF.

The chain links TRBV4-2 to TRBJ1-2; the D gene is possibly TRBD1 (5 bases). Trimming took 0 bases from V and 5 from J, leaving 13 bases between them. The CDR3 runs 15 residues. Per the germline V gene, CDR1 is LGHNA and CDR2 is YNFKEQ. CDR3 amino acids: CASSQELGVEYGYTF. CDR3 coding DNA: TGTGCCAGCAGCCAAGAGCTAGGGGTCGAGTATGGCTACACCTTC.

The V gene is TRBV6-5, the J gene TRBJ2-3, with 9 bases lining up with TRBD2. This CDR3 has 16 residues. Germline assignment: CDR1 MNHEY and CDR2 SVGAGI. V lost 2 bases and J lost 3; bases outside the gene matches: 6. CDR3 sequence reads: CASSYRVAGVTDTQYF. The CDR3 DNA reads TGTGCCAGCAGTTACAGGGTAGCGGGAGTTACAGATACGCAGTATTTT.

This sequence joins TRBV6-5 and TRBJ2-1; tentative D call: TRBD1 (6 bases). Trimming cost V 6 bases and J 8 bases, with 17 bases left between them. The germline V gene has CDR1 MNHEY and CDR2 SVGAGI. The CDR3 sequence is 14 residues long. Here the CDR3 DNA reads TGTGCCAGCAGCCGAAGACAGGCAAGGGATGAGCAGTTCTTC. This translates into CASSRRQARDEQFF.

CDR3 sequence (DNA): TGTGCCAGCAGCCTAGGGACCCGGGGCGATACGCAGTATTTT. Its protein is CASSLGTRGDTQYF. V and J are TRBV9 and TRBJ2-3; D is possibly TRBD1 or TRBD2 (5 bases each). Germline CDR1 SGDLS, CDR2 YYNGEE. V lost 4 bases to trimming and J lost 6 bases, with 15 bases between them. This CDR3 contains 14 residues.

This clone was detected a few times. The chain employs TRBV21-1 and TRBJ1-5. TRBV21-1 is a recognized pseudogene. The length of the CDR3 is 15 residues. The DNA of the CDR3 is TGTGCCAGCAGCAAAGTCGAGGGGAGCAATCAGCCCCAGCATTTT. This sequence encodes CASSKVEGSNQPQHF.

The J gene is TRBJ2-7, the V gene TRBV9; D unclear. The V gene lost 0 bases and the J gene lost 2 bases, with 9 bases spanning the gap. Per the germline V gene, CDR1 is SGDLS and CDR2 is YYNGEE. This CDR3 has 14 amino acids. CDR3 sequence reads: CASSVDVGAYEQYF. The CDR3 nucleotides read TGTGCCAGCAGCGTAGACGTCGGCGCCTACGAGCAGTACTTC.

This rearrangement joins TRBV4-3 to TRBJ1-2; tentative D call: TRBD1 (5 bases). Trimming removed 0 bases at V and 8 bases at J, with 13 bases between. The CDR3 covers 14 residues. Germline V gene sequence: CDR1 LGHNA, CDR2 YSLEER. This CDR3 reads CASSQDGAVRGYTF. In nucleotides, the CDR3 is TGCGCCAGCAGCCAAGATGGGGCAGTTCGCGGCTACACCTTC.

The V gene is TRBV5-6, the J gene TRBJ2-1, with a possible D match to TRBD2 (6 bases). The V and J ends lost 4 bases and 4 bases respectively, with 9 bases between them. The CDR3 totals 13 residues. Germline CDR1 is SGHDT and CDR2 is YYEEEE. The CDR3 DNA follows: TGTGCCAGCAGCGGGACTGTTTACAATGAGCAGTTCTTC. Translating it yields CASSGTVYNEQFF.

The chain links TRBV2 to TRBJ2-2; 14 bases map to TRBD2. Germline V CDR1 and CDR2: SNHLY, FYNNEI. V dropped 6 bases and J dropped 1; count of bases not matched to a gene: 13. The CDR3 has 20 amino acids. CDR3 coding DNA: TGTGCCAGCAGAAAACCTCCTCCGGGACTAGCGGGGGAGAACACCGGGGAGCTGTTTTTT. Protein product: CASRKPPPGLAGENTGELFF.

V usage is TRBV18 and J usage is TRBJ2-2, with TRBD2 as a possible D gene (5 bases). The CDR3 covers 15 residues. Trimming removed 3 bases from V and 8 bases from J, with 16 bases in between. Germline V gives CDR1 KGHSH, CDR2 LQKENI. CDR3 loop: CASSPPGGGSGELFF. The DNA of the CDR3 is TGTGCCAGCTCACCGCCCGGAGGCGGTTCGGGGGAGCTGTTTTTT.

This clone has only a few counts. The chain couples TRBV10-3 to TRBJ2-7; 9 bases map to TRBD1. With 6 bases clipped from V and 0 bases from J, the junction kept 6 bases outside the gene matches. Germline V gene lookup returns CDR1 ENHRY and CDR2 SYGVKD. There are 15 residues in the CDR3. CDR3 DNA sequence: TGTGCCATCAGGGGGACAGGGCTAAACTCCTACGAGCAGTACTTC. This gives the protein CAIRGTGLNSYEQYF.

The rearrangement uses TRBV27 and TRBJ1-5, with D uncertain. This CDR3 spans 14 amino acids. Germline V gene data show CDR1 as MNHEY and CDR2 as SMNVEV (reference sequence). The V and J ends lost 6 bases and 2 bases respectively, with 11 bases between them. CDR3 DNA sequence: TGTGCCAGCAGCACCGGGAGTGGCAATCAGCCCCAGCATTTT. Amino acids: CASSTGSGNQPQHF.

This clone was counted between two and nine times. The CDR3 loop reads CASSLLRQAYEQYF. CDR3 nucleotide sequence: TGTGCCAGCAGTTTGTTACGGCAGGCCTACGAGCAGTACTTC. This chain links TRBV7-2 with TRBJ2-7, with no clear D. CDR1 and CDR2 from the germline V gene are SGHTA and FQGNSA. The CDR3 runs 14 residues. Deletions cut 6 bases from V and 2 bases from J, with 14 bases between.